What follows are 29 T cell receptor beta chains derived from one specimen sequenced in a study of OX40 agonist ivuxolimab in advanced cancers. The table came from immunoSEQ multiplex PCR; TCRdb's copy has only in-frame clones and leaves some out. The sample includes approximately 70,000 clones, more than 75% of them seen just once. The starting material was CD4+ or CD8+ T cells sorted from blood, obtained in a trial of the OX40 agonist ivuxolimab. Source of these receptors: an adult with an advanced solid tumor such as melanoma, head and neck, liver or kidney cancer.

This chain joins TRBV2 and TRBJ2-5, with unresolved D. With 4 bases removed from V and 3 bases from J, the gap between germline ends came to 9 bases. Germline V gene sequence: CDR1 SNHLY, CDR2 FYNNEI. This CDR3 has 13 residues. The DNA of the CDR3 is TGTGCCAGCAGTGGGAACAGCAAAGAGACCCAGTACTTC. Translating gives CASSGNSKETQYF. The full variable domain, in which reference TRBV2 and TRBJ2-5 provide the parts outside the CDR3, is EPEVTQTPSHQVTQMGQEVILRCVPISNHLYFYWYRQILGQKVEFLVSFYNNEISEKSEIFDDQFSVERPDGSNFTLKIRSTKLEDSAMYFCASSGNSKETQYFGPGTRLLVL.

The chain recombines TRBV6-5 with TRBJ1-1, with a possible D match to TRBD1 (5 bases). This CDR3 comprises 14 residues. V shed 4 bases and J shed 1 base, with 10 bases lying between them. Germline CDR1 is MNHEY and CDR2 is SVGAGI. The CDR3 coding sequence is TGTGCCAGCAGTTTCGGACACCCGAACACTGAAGCTTTCTTT. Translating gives CASSFGHPNTEAFF.

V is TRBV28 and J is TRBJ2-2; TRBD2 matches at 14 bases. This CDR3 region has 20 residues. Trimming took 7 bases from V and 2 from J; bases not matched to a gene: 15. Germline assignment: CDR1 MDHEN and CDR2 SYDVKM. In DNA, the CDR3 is TGTGCCAGCACCCCGGGGACACCTGGACTAGCGGGAGGAAACACCGGGGAGCTGTTTTTT. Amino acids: CASTPGTPGLAGGNTGELFF.

CDR3 coding DNA: TGTGCCAGCAGTCAGGACAGGAGCTCCTGGGGCTACACCTTC. Encoded protein: CASSQDRSSWGYTF. The chain links TRBV2 to TRBJ1-2, with 7 bases lining up with TRBD1. The CDR3 runs 14 residues. Germline V lookup: CDR1 SNHLY, CDR2 FYNNEI. The J segment lost 8 bases and the V segment lost 5 bases, leaving 11 bases of the junction unmatched.

The CDR3, as DNA: TGTGCCACCAGCAGAAAGGAGTCGGGCCCCCTTCGAGAAAAACTGTTTTTT. Its translation: CATSRKESGPLREKLFF. This chain links TRBV15 with TRBJ1-4; D remains unclear. CDR1 LNHNV and CDR2 YYDKDF come from the germline V gene (reference sequence). Trimming left V 2 bases short and J 8 bases short, with 21 bases between. The CDR3 has 17 amino acids.

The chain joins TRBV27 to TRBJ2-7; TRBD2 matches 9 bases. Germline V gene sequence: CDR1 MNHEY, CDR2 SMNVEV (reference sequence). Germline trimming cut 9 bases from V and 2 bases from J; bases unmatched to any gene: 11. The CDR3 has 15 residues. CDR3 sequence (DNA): TGTGCCAGGACCCCCTTTGCGGGGGGGACCTACGAGCAGTACGTC. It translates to CARTPFAGGTYEQYV.

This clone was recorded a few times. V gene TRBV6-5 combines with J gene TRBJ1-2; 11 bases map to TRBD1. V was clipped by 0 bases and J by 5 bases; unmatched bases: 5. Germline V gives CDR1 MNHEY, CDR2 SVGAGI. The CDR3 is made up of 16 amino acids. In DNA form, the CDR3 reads TGTGCCAGCAGTTACTCCCGGACAGGGGGCGGGTATGGCTACACCTTC. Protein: CASSYSRTGGGYGYTF.

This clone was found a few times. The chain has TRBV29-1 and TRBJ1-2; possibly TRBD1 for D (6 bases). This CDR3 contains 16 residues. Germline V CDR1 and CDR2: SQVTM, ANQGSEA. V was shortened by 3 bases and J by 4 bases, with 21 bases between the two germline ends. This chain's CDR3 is CSVDGATGGGVYGYTF. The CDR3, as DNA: TGCAGCGTTGATGGAGCGACAGGAGGGGGTGTCTATGGCTACACCTTC.

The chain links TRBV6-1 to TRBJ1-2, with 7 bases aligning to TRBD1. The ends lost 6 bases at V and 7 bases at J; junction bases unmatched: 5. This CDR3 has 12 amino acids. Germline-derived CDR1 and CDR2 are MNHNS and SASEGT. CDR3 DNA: TGTGCCAGCAGCAGGGGGTTAAGTGGCTACACCTTC. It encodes CASSRGLSGYTF.

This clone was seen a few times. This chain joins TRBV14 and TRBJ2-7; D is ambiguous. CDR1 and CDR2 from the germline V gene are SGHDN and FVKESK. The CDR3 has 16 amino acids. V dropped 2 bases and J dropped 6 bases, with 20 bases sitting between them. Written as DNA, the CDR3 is TGTGCCAGCAGCCAAATAAGATCGCTCTTGGATTGCGAGCAGTACGTC. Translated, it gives CASSQIRSLLDCEQYV.

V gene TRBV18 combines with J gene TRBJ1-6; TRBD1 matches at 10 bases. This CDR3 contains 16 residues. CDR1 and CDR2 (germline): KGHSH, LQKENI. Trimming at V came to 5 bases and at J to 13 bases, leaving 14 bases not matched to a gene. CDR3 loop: CASSTGTGAVVGPLHF. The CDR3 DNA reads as TGTGCCAGCTCAACCGGGACAGGGGCCGTCGTGGGGCCCCTCCACTTT.

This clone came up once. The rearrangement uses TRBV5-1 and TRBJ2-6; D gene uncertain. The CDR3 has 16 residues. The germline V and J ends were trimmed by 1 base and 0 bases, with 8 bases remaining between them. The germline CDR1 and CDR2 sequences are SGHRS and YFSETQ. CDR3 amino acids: CASSLWGSSGANVLTF. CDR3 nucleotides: TGCGCCAGCAGCTTGTGGGGAAGCTCTGGGGCCAACGTCCTGACTTTC.

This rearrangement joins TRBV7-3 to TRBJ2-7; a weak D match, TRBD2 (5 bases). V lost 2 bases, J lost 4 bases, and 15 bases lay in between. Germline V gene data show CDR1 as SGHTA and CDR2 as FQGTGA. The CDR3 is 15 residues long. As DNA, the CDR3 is TGTGCCAGCAGCTTAGGGCCTAGCCCCCTTTACGAGCAGTACTTC. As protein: CASSLGPSPLYEQYF.

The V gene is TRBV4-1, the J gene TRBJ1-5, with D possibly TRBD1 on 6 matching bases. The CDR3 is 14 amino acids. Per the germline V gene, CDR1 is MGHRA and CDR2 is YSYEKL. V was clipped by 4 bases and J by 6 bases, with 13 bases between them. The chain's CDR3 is CASSPGQRTQPQHF. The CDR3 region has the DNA TGCGCCAGCAGCCCCGGACAGCGGACTCAGCCCCAGCATTTT.

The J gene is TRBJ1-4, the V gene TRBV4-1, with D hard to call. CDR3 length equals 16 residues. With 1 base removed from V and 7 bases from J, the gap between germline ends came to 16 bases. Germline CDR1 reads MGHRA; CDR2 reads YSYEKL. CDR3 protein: CASSQVGQLAAEKLFF. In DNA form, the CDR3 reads TGCGCCAGCAGCCAAGTAGGCCAGCTAGCAGCTGAAAAACTGTTTTTT.

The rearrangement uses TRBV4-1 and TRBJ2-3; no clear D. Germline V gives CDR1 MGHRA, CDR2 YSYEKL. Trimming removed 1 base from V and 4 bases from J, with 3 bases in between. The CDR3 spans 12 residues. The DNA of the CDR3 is TGCGCCAGCAGCCAAGTAGCAGATACGCAGTATTTT. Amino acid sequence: CASSQVADTQYF.

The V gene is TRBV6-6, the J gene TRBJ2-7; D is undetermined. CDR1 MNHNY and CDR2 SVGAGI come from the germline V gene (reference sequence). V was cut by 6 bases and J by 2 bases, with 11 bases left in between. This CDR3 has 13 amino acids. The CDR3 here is CASSYSNTYEQYV. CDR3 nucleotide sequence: TGTGCCAGCAGCTACAGCAATACCTACGAGCAGTACGTC.

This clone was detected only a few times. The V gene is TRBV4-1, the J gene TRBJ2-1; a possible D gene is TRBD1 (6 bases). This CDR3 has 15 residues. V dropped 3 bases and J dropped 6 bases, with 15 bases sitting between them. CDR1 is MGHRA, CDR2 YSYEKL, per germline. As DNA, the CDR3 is TGCGCCAGCAGCCATCTCGGGACAACCCTCAATGAGCAGTTCTTC. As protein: CASSHLGTTLNEQFF.

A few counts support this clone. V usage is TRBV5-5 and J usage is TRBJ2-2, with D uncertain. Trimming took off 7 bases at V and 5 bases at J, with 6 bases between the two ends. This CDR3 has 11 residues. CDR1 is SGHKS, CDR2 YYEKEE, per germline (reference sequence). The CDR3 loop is CASRGTGELFF. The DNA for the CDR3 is TGTGCCAGCCGAGGAACCGGGGAGCTGTTTTTT.

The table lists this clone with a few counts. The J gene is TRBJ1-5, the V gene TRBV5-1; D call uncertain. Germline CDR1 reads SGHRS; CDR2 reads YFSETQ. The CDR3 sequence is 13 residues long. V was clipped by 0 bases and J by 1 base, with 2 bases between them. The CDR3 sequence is CASSLDSNQPQHF. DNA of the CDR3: TGCGCCAGCAGCTTGGACAGCAATCAGCCCCAGCATTTT.

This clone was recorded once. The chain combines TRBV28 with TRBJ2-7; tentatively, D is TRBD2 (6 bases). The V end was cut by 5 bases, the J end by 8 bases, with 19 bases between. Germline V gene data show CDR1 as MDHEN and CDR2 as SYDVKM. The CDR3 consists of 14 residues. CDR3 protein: CASSPGTDTSQQYF. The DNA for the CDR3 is TGTGCCAGCAGTCCCGGGACTGATACCTCACAGCAGTACTTC.

Here the CDR3 reads CASLGQGPNTEAFF. For the CDR3, the DNA is TGTGCCAGCCTCGGACAGGGCCCGAACACTGAAGCTTTCTTT. The V call is TRBV6-6, the J call TRBJ1-1; 8 nucleotides line up with TRBD1. The CDR3 runs to 14 residues. From germline, CDR1 is MNHNY and CDR2 SVGAGI (reference sequence). The J segment lost 1 base and the V segment lost 8 bases, leaving 6 bases of the junction unmatched.

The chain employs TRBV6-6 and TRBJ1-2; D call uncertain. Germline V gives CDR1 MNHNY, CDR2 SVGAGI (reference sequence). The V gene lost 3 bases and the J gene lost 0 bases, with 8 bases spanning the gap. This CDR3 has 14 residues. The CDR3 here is CASSYGPANYGYTF. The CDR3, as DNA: TGTGCCAGCAGTTATGGGCCAGCTAACTATGGCTACACCTTC.

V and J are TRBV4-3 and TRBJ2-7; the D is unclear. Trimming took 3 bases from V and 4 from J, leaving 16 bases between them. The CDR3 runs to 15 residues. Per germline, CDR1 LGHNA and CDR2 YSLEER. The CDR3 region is CASSQKDGPGYEQYF. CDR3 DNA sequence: TGCGCCAGCAGCCAGAAGGACGGGCCGGGTTACGAGCAGTACTTC.

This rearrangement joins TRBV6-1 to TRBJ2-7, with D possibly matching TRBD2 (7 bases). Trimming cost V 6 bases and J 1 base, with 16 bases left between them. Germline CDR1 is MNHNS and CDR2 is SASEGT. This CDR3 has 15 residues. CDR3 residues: CASRRGEGVSYEQYV. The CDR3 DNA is TGTGCCAGCAGACGAGGGGAGGGGGTATCCTACGAGCAGTACGTC.

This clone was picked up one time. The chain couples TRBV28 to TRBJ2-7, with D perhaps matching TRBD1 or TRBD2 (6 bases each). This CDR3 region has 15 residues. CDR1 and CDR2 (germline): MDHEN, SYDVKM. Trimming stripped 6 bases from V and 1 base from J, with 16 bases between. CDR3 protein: CASSRVGGRSYEQYF. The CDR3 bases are TGTGCCAGCAGCCGGGTGGGGGGCCGGTCCTACGAGCAGTACTTC.

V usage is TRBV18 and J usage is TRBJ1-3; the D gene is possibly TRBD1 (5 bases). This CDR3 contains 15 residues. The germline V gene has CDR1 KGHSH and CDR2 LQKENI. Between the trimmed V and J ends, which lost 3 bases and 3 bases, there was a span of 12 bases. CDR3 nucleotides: TGTGCCAGCTCACCCGGGGCAGAGCTTGGAAACACCATATATTTT. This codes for CASSPGAELGNTIYF.

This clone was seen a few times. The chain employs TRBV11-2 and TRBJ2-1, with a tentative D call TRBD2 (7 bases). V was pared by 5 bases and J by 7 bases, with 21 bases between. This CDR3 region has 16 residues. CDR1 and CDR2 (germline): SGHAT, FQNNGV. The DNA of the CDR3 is TGTGCCAGCAGCGTCTCCCGGGGGGCAGGACAGAATGAGCAGTTCTTC. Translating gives CASSVSRGAGQNEQFF. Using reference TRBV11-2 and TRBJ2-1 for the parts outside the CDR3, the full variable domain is EAGVAQSPRYKIIEKRQSVAFWCNPISGHATLYWYQQILGQGPKLLIQFQNNGVVDDSQLPKDRFSAERLKGVDSTLKIQPAKLEDSAVYLCASSVSRGAGQNEQFFGPGTRLTVL.

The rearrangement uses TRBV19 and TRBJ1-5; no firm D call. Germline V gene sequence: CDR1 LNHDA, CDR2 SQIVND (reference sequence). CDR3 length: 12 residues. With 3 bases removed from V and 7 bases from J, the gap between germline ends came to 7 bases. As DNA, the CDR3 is TGTGCCAGTAGTATTGTGAGACAGCCCCAGCATTTT. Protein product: CASSIVRQPQHF.